The present T cell receptor beta chain was sequenced within a study of cytomegalovirus exposure and HLA in healthy donors (dated by TCRdb to about 2017). With respect to the entire study: An earlier analysis of approximately 590 of the donors reported 276 Gb of sequence data and 117 million unique TCR beta sequences from about 179 million T cells. Typing coverage varied by locus: roughly 620-640 donors for A, B, C, DRB1 and DQB1; roughly 560 for DQA1; nearly 610 for DPA1; roughly 470 for DPB1. Both class I and class II loci were covered by HLA typing, at four-digit resolution. All discovery cohort repertoires had been generated on a single sequencing platform. In an earlier analysis of 587 of the donors, high-throughput TCR beta sequencing was used to judge whether each TCR beta V gene segment behaved as functional or pseudogenic. A later analysis re-analyzed previously published TCR beta repertoires from several hundred donors and added high-resolution HLA genotyping to study TCR occurrence patterns. Of the approximately 400 genotyped donors, 75% to 85% were placed in the genetic ancestry cluster associated with self-reported Caucasian donors. Donor age, sex, ethnicity and CMV serostatus were collected together with the repertoire data. The study used immunosequencing to profile the T cell repertoires of approximately 690 subjects and linked those repertoires to cytomegalovirus serostatus. On average, roughly 240,000 unique TCR beta nucleotide sequences were sequenced per donor among a few hundred genotyped donors of the cohort, with roughly 18% of those sequences being non-productive. About 330 gigabases of sequencing data and around 88 million unique TCR sequences made up an early release that covered approximately 620 HLA-typed donors. Rather than drawing on any new phenotypic data, the later analysis identified candidate immune exposures from TCR beta sequences and the way those sequences occurred across donors. Because of strong linkage in the cohort, five DR-DQ haplotypes were treated as single units for association and clustering. The study aimed to test whether signatures of past pathogen exposure could be identified by cataloging public T cell receptors. Along with the roughly 710-subject first cohort, a separate validation cohort of over a hundred different subjects was used. The study combined high-throughput TCR immunosequencing, statistical association of individual TCRs with disease status, and machine learning to predict cytomegalovirus infection status. In a later genetic analysis, genome-wide SNP genotypes for about 60% of the 666 donors were used, and that subset was treated as a discovery cohort.

Here V drops 0 bases and J drops 1 base, and the junction holds 7 bases not matched to any gene. Based on the germline V gene, the CDR1 and CDR2 sequences are SGHDT and YYEEEE. Spanning cysteine to phenylalanine, the CDR3 consists of 16 amino acids. The read is trimmed to its CDR3 DNA, 48 bases read in frame from base 1. With regard to this clone: Its antigen specificity is not known. No base quality values were provided; no much bigger clone lies one nucleotide off.

What the research found in general, with its limitations: Because counts were too low, roughly 18 rarely observed V segments, including chromosome 9 orphons, were left out of the earlier analysis of 587 of the donors. It was suggested by the authors that the approach could potentially be generalized to other disease states and immunological phenotypes. A later genetic analysis associated a missense DCLRE1C variant with V-gene and J-gene trimming of TCR beta chains, and an independent cohort replicated the association. Some IMGT-functional V segments, including TRBV6-2 and TRBV6-3, could not be distinguished by the 87-base-pair reads and were therefore excluded. In a later analysis, several top co-occurrence clusters were reported to appear linked to parvovirus B19, influenza, CMV and Epstein-Barr virus. Compared with equally common non-associated chains, HLA-associated TCR beta chains in a later analysis were more clonally expanded and had lower generation probabilities. Most CMV-associated TCR beta chains appeared to be HLA-restricted in a later analysis, and the HLA associations seemed to be driven largely by CMV exposure. A further reported finding was that TCR beta sequences accurately predicted the HLA-A and HLA-B alleles for most subjects in the first cohort. Compared with the approximately 670-donor mean, donors in an Asian-associated ancestry cluster had fewer N-insertions in productive TCRs, according to a later genetic analysis. In a later analysis, TCR association rates were found to vary across HLA loci, with the most associated TCRs seen for DRB1 alleles and the fewest for HLA-C alleles. Strong co-occurrence of HLA alleles, especially DR and DQ, made assigning TCR associations to individual alleles difficult. Because some donors lacked HLA typing at each locus, the association tests relied only on the typed subset. In an earlier analysis of more than 450 of the donors, most TCR beta V segments were observed in productive rearrangements about 90% or about 30% of the time, broadly matching IMGT annotations. A few of the identified cytomegalovirus-associated TCR beta chains were confirmed in vitro to be specific for cytomegalovirus antigens. Linkage disequilibrium might explain the correlated functional status among segregating V segments, but an unknown experimental factor could not be excluded. A group of highly shared sequence variants was considered likely to be a technical artifact of the sequencing pipeline. A later analysis associated about 17,000 TCR beta sequences with specific HLA alleles at a false discovery rate of 0.05. CMV serostatus was the only immune exposure information available for the cohort. The classifier was reported to diagnose cytomegalovirus status with high specificity and sensitivity in both the original and validation cohorts. Roughly uniform sequencing depth across donors was assumed in presence/absence analyses, although this assumption may not hold. Only TCR beta chains were sequenced in this cohort, and the absence of alpha or paired-chain data limited detectable features. While some public TCRs were present in many individuals, most TCR sequences turned up only very rarely across donors. In the study, approximately 150 TCR beta chains were listed as associated with cytomegalovirus.

Library prep was done by the immunoSEQ multiplex PCR assay. For the multiplex PCR, a mixture combining 60 forward primers for TCR Vbeta segments and 13 reverse primers for TCR Jbeta segments was used. The CDR3 region of rearranged TCR beta genes was amplified from genomic DNA by a multiplex PCR assay. The amplified TCR beta libraries were sequenced on the Illumina HiSeq System as 87-base-pair reads. The authors' analysis ran thus. A later analysis tallied 75 million to 85 million unique TCR beta chains across the 700 or so repertoires, and approximately 11 million of those chains were shared by two or more donors. Raw reads were error-corrected and collapsed into unique sequences with a nearest-neighbor algorithm that merged closely related sequences to remove PCR and sequencing errors. Alignment of CDR3 sequences to IMGT reference sequences was used to assign V, D and J gene segments. For a sequence to be retained, a match of at least six nucleotides to both a V gene segment and a J gene segment was required. A rearrangement counted as productive if the CDR3 had no stop codons and remained in frame with V and J, and every other rearrangement counted as non-productive. Following IMGT convention, CDR3 was defined as the stretch from the second conserved V-encoded cysteine up to the conserved J-encoded phenylalanine. The earlier analysis of some 540 of the donors excluded any sequence lacking an unambiguous match to a single V gene segment. In an earlier analysis of around 600 of the donors, V segments were called functional above 56.7% productive rearrangements and were called segregating when the between-donor standard deviation exceeded 5%. A statistical classification framework was built to diagnose cytomegalovirus status from the catalog of TCR beta chain sequences. In a later analysis, TCR nucleotide sequences were compared against IMGT/GENE-DB human TR gene sequences so that V and J genes could be assigned. The TCRdist pipeline was used in a later analysis to assign CDR3 sequences and most-parsimonious VDJ recombination scenarios. In a later analysis, every TCR beta chain was defined by the combination of its CDR3 amino acid sequence and its V-gene family, and reads without a unique V-gene family were dropped. To address suspected cross-contamination and a sequencing artifact, a later analysis removed roughly 640 highly shared, low-generation-probability nucleotide sequences. In a later analysis, a clonal expansion index was calculated for each public chain from normalized within-repertoire ranks of inferred template counts. Generation probabilities in a later analysis came from a VDJ recombination model fitted to out-of-frame rearrangements, and those results were checked against IGoR. In a later analysis, hypergeometric tests were used to score TCR-TCR, TCR-HLA and TCR-CMV co-occurrence, with a repertoire-size bias correction applied to TCR pairs. False discovery rates were estimated in a later analysis by permuting HLA or CMV assignments 20 times. A later analysis grouped co-occurring TCRs with DBSCAN, adding TCRdist sequence similarity when clustering within HLA-allele-positive subsets. For co-occurrence clustering, repertoires with fewer than 30,000 or more than 120,000 public chains were excluded, along with roughly 5 repertoires with anomalous nucleotide sharing. TCRdb obtained this table from immuneACCESS and retained in-frame rearrangements with V and J assigned. These tables miss some clones; where compared with another copy, unresolved V genes account for less than half of the shortfall, and the remainder is unexplained. V and J calls and clone size follow that table, whereas D and trimming were derived from the DNA. The sample includes under 200,000 clones, with 68% observed a single time. Jointly, the top ten make up around 3% of the sample.

The cohort was made up of 666 healthy bone marrow donors. Cohort members were all nominally healthy when sampled, although unrecorded immune exposures were likely present. The donor tested CMV seropositive, placing the donor among the 250 to 350 seropositive members of the cohort. A peripheral blood sample was provided by each donor, and peripheral blood mononuclear cells were used for TCR beta sequencing. Genomic DNA extraction from the blood cell samples was performed with the Qiagen DNeasy Blood Extraction Kit. This TCR was sampled from a woman aged 35 to 49 in good health and CMV-seropositive. Sequencing was performed on PBMCs. Here the chain combines TRBV5-6 and TRBJ2-7, and 7 bases in between align with TRBD2. The CDR3 sequence is CASSLVIASGSYEQYF. The nucleotides read TGTGCCAGCAGCTTGGTAATAGCTAGCGGTTCCTACGAGCAGTACTTC.